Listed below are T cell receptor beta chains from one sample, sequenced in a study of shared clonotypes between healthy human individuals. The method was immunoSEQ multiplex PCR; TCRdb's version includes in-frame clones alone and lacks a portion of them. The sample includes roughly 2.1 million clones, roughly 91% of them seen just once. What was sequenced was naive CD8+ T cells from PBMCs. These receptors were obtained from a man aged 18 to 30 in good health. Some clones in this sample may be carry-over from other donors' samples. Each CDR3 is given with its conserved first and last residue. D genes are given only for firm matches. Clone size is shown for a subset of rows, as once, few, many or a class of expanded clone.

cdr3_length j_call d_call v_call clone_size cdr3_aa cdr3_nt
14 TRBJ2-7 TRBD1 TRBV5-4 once CASSLVQGSYEQYF TGTGCCAGCAGCTTAGTACAGGGGAGCTACGAGCAGTACTTC
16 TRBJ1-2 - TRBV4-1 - CASSQDPGHTGYGYTF TGCGCCAGCAGCCAAGACCCGGGGCACACGGGGTATGGCTACACCTTC
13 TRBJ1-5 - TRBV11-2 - CASSLEVNQPQHF TGTGCCAGCAGCTTAGAAGTTAATCAGCCCCAGCATTTT
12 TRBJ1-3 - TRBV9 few CASSPGGNTIYF TGTGCCAGCAGCCCAGGGGGAAACACCATATATTTT
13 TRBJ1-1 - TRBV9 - CASSVGYGTEAFF TGTGCCAGCAGCGTTGGGTATGGCACTGAAGCTTTCTTT
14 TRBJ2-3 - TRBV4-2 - CASSLRPGTDTQYF TGTGCCAGCAGCCTCCGTCCGGGCACAGATACGCAGTATTTT
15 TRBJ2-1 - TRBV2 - CARMQGPALYNEQFF TGTGCCAGAATGCAGGGACCGGCACTTTACAATGAGCAGTTCTTC
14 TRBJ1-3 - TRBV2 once CASSDRGSGNTIYF TGTGCCAGCAGTGACCGCGGATCTGGAAACACCATATATTTT
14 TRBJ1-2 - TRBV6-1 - CASRPPGRPYGYTF TGTGCCAGCAGACCCCCGGGACGCCCCTATGGCTACACCTTC
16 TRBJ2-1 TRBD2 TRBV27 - CASSLAGLPLYNEQFF TGTGCCAGCAGTTTAGCGGGACTACCCCTTTACAATGAGCAGTTCTTC
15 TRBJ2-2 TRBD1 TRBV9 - CASSASGTGNGELFF TGTGCCAGCAGCGCCTCCGGGACAGGCAACGGGGAGCTGTTTTTT
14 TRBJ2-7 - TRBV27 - CASSVSEESYEQYF TGTGCCAGCAGTGTTAGCGAGGAATCCTACGAGCAGTACTTC
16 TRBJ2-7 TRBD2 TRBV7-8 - CASSLGLAGTTYEQYF TGTGCCAGCAGCTTAGGACTAGCGGGGACAACCTACGAGCAGTACTTC
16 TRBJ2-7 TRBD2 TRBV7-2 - CASSLVREGRFYEQYF TGTGCCAGCAGCTTAGTGCGGGAGGGCCGGTTCTACGAGCAGTACTTC
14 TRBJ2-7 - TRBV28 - CASSLMELSYEQYF TGTGCCAGCAGTTTGATGGAGCTTTCCTACGAGCAGTACTTC
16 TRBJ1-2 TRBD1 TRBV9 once CASSVGDRGLNYGYTF TGTGCCAGCAGCGTAGGGGACAGGGGGCTAAACTATGGCTACACCTTC
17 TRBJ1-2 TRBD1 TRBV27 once CASSAAGQGDIWYGYTF TGTGCCAGCAGTGCTGCCGGACAGGGGGATATCTGGTATGGCTACACCTTC
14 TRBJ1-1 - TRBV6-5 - CASSFDRLFTEAFF TGTGCCAGCAGTTTTGACAGACTTTTCACTGAAGCTTTCTTT
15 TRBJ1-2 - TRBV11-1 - CASSPGQTANYGYTF TGTGCCAGCAGCCCTGGACAGACCGCTAACTATGGCTACACCTTC
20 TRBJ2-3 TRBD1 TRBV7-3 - CASSLNGAGGTGQPTDTQYF TGTGCCAGCAGCTTAAACGGTGCTGGGGGGACAGGGCAGCCCACAGATACGCAGTATTTT
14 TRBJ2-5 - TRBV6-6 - CASSPWATQETQYF TGTGCCAGCAGTCCCTGGGCCACACAAGAGACCCAGTACTTC
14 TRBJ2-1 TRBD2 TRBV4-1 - CASSHAGGSNEQFF TGCGCCAGCAGCCACGCGGGAGGTTCCAATGAGCAGTTCTTC
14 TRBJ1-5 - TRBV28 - CASSLPYSNQPQHF TGTGCCAGCAGTTTACCGTACAGCAATCAGCCCCAGCATTTT
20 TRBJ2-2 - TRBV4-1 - CASSQVPGQILAGYTGELFF TGCGCCAGCAGCCAAGTACCGGGACAGATACTAGCAGGGTACACCGGGGAGCTGTTTTTT
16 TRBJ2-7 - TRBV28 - CASSWGDTLLSYEQYF TGTGCCAGCAGTTGGGGGGACACCCTCCTATCCTACGAGCAGTACTTC